A single sample gave rise to the 29 T cell receptor beta chains below, sequenced in a study of response to subunit inactivated influenza vaccine. TCRdb re-analysed the RT-PCR reads in MiXCR, keeping a single row per CDR3 protein. The sample holds around 850,000 distinct CDR3 sequences; 15% to 20% are singletons and the top ten take 11%. The sample in question was PBMCs from blood, obtained more than 4 days after vaccination. Receptor source: a man over 45 who received an inactivated influenza vaccine.

This clonotype was observed a handful of times. The chain links TRBV9 to TRBJ2-3; D is possibly TRBD1 or TRBD2 (6 bases each). CDR1 is SGDLS, CDR2 YYNGEE, per germline. The CDR3 consists of 19 residues. Trimming cost V 5 bases and J 3 bases, with 28 bases left between them. The CDR3 DNA follows: TGTGCCAGCAGTCGAACCCCCGGGGGACAACACTTGGGGACAGATACGCAGTATTTT. It encodes CASSRTPGGQHLGTDTQYF.

This clonotype was seen a handful of times. The genes are TRBV5-4 and TRBJ2-3; 10 bases are a match to TRBD2. Germline-derived CDR1 and CDR2 are SGHNT and YYREEE (reference sequence). The CDR3 contains 19 residues. V shed 2 bases, J shed 5 bases, and the junction held 17 bases outside the gene matches. The CDR3 bases are TGTGCCAGCAGCTTCAGAGGGTCTAGCGGGAGAGGTGTTAGAGATACGCAGTATTTT. This codes for CASSFRGSSGRGVRDTQYF.

This clonotype was detected a few times. This chain links TRBV7-6 with TRBJ2-1; 8 bases are shared with TRBD1. Germline V gives CDR1 SGHVS, CDR2 FNYEAQ. This CDR3 contains 14 residues. Trimming at V came to 5 bases and at J to 9 bases, leaving 9 bases not matched to a gene. In DNA, the CDR3 is TGTGCCAGCAGCGGACAGGGTGTTTTTGGTGAGCAGTTCTTC. It translates to CASSGQGVFGEQFF. Drawing the rest from reference TRBV7-6 and TRBJ2-1, the complete variable domain is GAGVSQSPRYKVTKRGQDVALRCDPISGHVSLYWYRQALGQGPEFLTYFNYEAQQDKSGLPNDRFSAERPEGSISTLTIQRTEQRDSAMYRCASSGQGVFGEQFFGPGTRLTVL.

This clonotype was seen a handful of times. The chain links TRBV4-3 to TRBJ2-1; D may be TRBD2 (5 bases). This CDR3 contains 15 residues. The V gene's germline CDR1 is LGHNA and CDR2 YSLEER. V lost 0 bases and J lost 7, with 13 bases in between. CDR3 sequence: CASSQESRGLNEQFF. The CDR3 nucleotides read TGCGCCAGCAGCCAAGAAAGCCGAGGGCTAAATGAGCAGTTCTTC.

This clonotype was observed a handful of times. This chain connects TRBV7-2 to TRBJ2-3, with D tentatively TRBD1 (6 bases). V lost 7 bases and J 2 bases, leaving 13 bases between the germline ends. This CDR3 has 14 amino acids. Germline CDR1 SGHTA, CDR2 FQGNSA. The CDR3 loop reads CASNADRSTDTQYF. For the CDR3, the DNA is TGTGCCAGCAACGCAGACAGGTCCACAGATACGCAGTATTTT.

The sample holds many counts of this clonotype. This sequence joins TRBV7-9 and TRBJ2-7, with 8 bases matching TRBD1. CDR1 is SEHNR and CDR2 is FQNEAQ in the germline V gene (reference sequence). The V gene end was trimmed by 6 bases and the J gene end by 6 bases; junction bases not matched to a gene: 4. The CDR3 has 12 amino acids. This chain's CDR3 is CASSPGQGEQYF. The DNA for the CDR3 is TGTGCCAGCAGTCCCGGACAGGGCGAGCAGTACTTC.

Turning to this clonotype: One end of the junction does not line up with germline, which may come from a read error. CDR3 sequence: CSATSGRAQETQNF. CDR3 DNA: TGCAGTGCTACCTCAGGAAGGGCCCAAGAGACCCAGAACTTC. The rearrangement links TRBV20-1 to TRBJ2-5; D is unresolved. From germline, CDR1 is DFQATT and CDR2 SNEGSKA (reference sequence). The CDR3 loop spans 14 amino acids.

The chain is built from TRBV7-8 and TRBJ2-3; D ambiguous. Trimming shortened V by 5 bases and J by 1 base, and 10 bases separated the two germline ends. This CDR3 spans 14 amino acids. Germline assignment: CDR1 SGHVS and CDR2 FQNEAQ. DNA for the CDR3: TGTGCCAGCAGCCCACGGAAGGGCACAGATACGCAGTATTTT. This translates into CASSPRKGTDTQYF.

The chain uses TRBV20-1 and TRBJ2-3; 8 bases line up with TRBD2. V lost 6 bases and J lost 2; bases outside the gene matches: 10. The CDR3 is 15 residues long. Germline values: CDR1 DFQATT, CDR2 SNEGSKA (reference sequence). CDR3 DNA: TGCAGTGCCCGCCCGAGCGGGGGAACCACAGATACGCAGTATTTT. It is translated as CSARPSGGTTDTQYF.

The chain uses TRBV12-5 and TRBJ1-2, with a tentative D call TRBD1 (5 bases). In germline, CDR1 is LGHNT, CDR2 FRNRAP. The CDR3 is 13 residues long. V dropped 4 bases and J dropped 8 bases, with 14 bases sitting between them. This chain's CDR3 is CASGSWGELGYTF. The CDR3 nucleotides read TGTGCTAGTGGTTCTTGGGGGGAGCTGGGCTACACCTTC.

The chain combines TRBV12-3 or TRBV12-4 with TRBJ2-3, with D possibly matching TRBD1 (5 bases). This CDR3 contains 14 residues. Trimming pared 7 bases from V and 1 base from J, leaving 12 bases between. The CDR3 DNA reads as TGTGCCAGCAATCCGTGGGGCCGCACAGATACGCAGTATTTT. Translation gives CASNPWGRTDTQYF.

There are a few counts of this clonotype. This rearrangement joins TRBV5-6 to TRBJ2-2; 7 bases align to TRBD1. J gave up 4 bases and V 1 base, and 10 bases lay outside the gene matches. Germline V gene sequence: CDR1 SGHDT, CDR2 YYEEEE. The CDR3 totals 17 residues. Written as DNA, the CDR3 is TGTGCCAGCAGCTTGAAGGGGGCGGAAGGAGTCACCGGGGAGCTGTTTTTT. Protein product: CASSLKGAEGVTGELFF.

This clonotype was observed a few times. The chain carries TRBV7-9 and TRBJ2-1, with 13 nucleotides matching TRBD2. Germline V gives CDR1 SEHNR, CDR2 FQNEAQ (reference sequence). The V and J ends lost 5 bases and 1 base, in that order; junction bases with no gene match: 5. The CDR3 consists of 17 residues. CDR3 nucleotides: TGTGCCAGCAGCACAAAACTAGCGGGAGGGTCCTACAATGAGCAGTTCTTC. Its translation: CASSTKLAGGSYNEQFF.

V usage is TRBV10-2 and J usage is TRBJ2-2, with no clear D. The V end lost 5 bases, the J end lost 1 base, and 8 bases lay between the germline ends. Per germline, CDR1 WSHSY and CDR2 SAAADI. The CDR3 length is 14 residues. This CDR3 reads CASSRWVNTGELFF. DNA of the CDR3: TGCGCCAGCAGTCGTTGGGTGAACACCGGGGAGCTGTTTTTT.

This clonotype was seen only a few times. This chain links TRBV5-1 with TRBJ2-4; 8 bases agree with TRBD1. V lost 7 bases and J lost 7; bases outside the gene matches: 7. The CDR3 extends over 13 amino acids. Germline CDR1 is SGHRS and CDR2 is YFSETQ. CDR3 DNA sequence: TGCGCCAGCGGACAGGGAGGAGGGAACATTCAGTACTTC. It specifies CASGQGGGNIQYF.

This clonotype has just a few counts. The CDR3 nucleotides read TGTGCCACCAGTGATTTGCCAGGGGCAGGCACAGATACGCAGTATTTT. It is translated as CATSDLPGAGTDTQYF. The V and J genes are TRBV24-1 and TRBJ2-3, with D possibly matching TRBD1 (6 bases). This CDR3 contains 16 residues. The V gene's germline CDR1 is KGHDR and CDR2 SFDVKD. V was trimmed by 0 bases and J by 1 base, leaving 10 bases between them.

The chain joins TRBV5-1 to TRBJ2-1, with D perhaps TRBD1 (6 bases). This CDR3 contains 16 residues. Germline-derived CDR1 and CDR2 are SGHRS and YFSETQ. The ends were cut back, 2 bases at V and 3 bases at J, with 15 bases in the middle. CDR3 nucleotides: TGCGCCAGCAGCTTAACCGACAGGCGGCTCTACAATGAGCAGTTCTTC. Translating gives CASSLTDRRLYNEQFF. Supplemented by reference TRBV5-1 and TRBJ2-1, the full variable domain reads KAGVTQTPRYLIKTRGQQVTLSCSPISGHRSVSWYQQTPGQGLQFLFEYFSETQRNKGNFPGRFSGRQFSNSRSEMNVSTLELGDSALYLCASSLTDRRLYNEQFFGPGTRLTVL.

This clonotype was picked up a small number of times. The rearrangement joins TRBV20-1 to TRBJ2-1, with D perhaps matching TRBD2 (6 bases). CDR3 length: 13 residues. CDR1 and CDR2 (germline): DFQATT, SNEGSKA (reference sequence). CDR3 loop: CNTRETSYNEQFF. The CDR3 nucleotides read TGCAACACACGGGAGACCTCCTACAATGAGCAGTTCTTC.

With regard to this clonotype: A read error may be the cause here, since a much bigger clone is one base away. The rearrangement uses TRBV29-1 and TRBJ2-7, with 7 bases fitting TRBD2. The CDR3 runs 13 residues. CDR1 and CDR2 (germline): SQVTM, ANQGSEA. The CDR3 reads CSVSPSGTYEQHF. The CDR3 coding sequence is TGCAGCGTTTCTCCTAGCGGAACCTACGAGCAGCACTTC.

V gene TRBV11-2 combines with J gene TRBJ1-2; 7 bases map to TRBD1. The J segment lost 2 bases and the V segment lost 1 base, leaving 4 bases of the junction unmatched. Germline V CDR1 and CDR2: SGHAT, FQNNGV. The CDR3 loop spans 15 amino acids. CDR3 coding DNA: TGTGCCAGCAGCTTAGCCCTACAGGGGAACTATGGCTACACCTTC. Amino acids: CASSLALQGNYGYTF.

The chain carries TRBV7-2 and TRBJ2-3; TRBD1 agrees at 9 bases. In germline, CDR1 is SGHTA, CDR2 FQGNSA. This CDR3 is 13 amino acids long. Trimming at V came to 8 bases and at J to 4 bases, leaving 4 bases not matched to a gene. Written as DNA, the CDR3 is TGTGCCAGCGCCGGGACAGGGCCAGATACGCAGTATTTT. Residues: CASAGTGPDTQYF.

The genes are TRBV20-1 and TRBJ2-3; TRBD2 matches at 10 bases. The J segment lost 2 bases and the V segment lost 3 bases, leaving 11 bases of the junction unmatched. Germline-derived CDR1 and CDR2 are DFQATT and SNEGSKA (reference sequence). There are 17 residues in the CDR3. The CDR3 loop is CSASASLSGRPTDTQYF. CDR3 DNA: TGCAGTGCTAGCGCGTCACTTAGCGGGAGGCCCACAGATACGCAGTATTTT.

There are a few counts of this clonotype. V is TRBV30 and J is TRBJ1-2, with D uncertain. The V gene's germline CDR1 is GTSNPN and CDR2 SVGIG (reference sequence). Trimming left V 3 bases short and J 5 bases short, with 10 bases between. This CDR3 comprises 12 residues. The CDR3: CAWSYVGYGYTF. The CDR3 nucleotides read TGTGCCTGGAGCTATGTCGGGTATGGCTACACCTTC.

This clonotype was counted once. The CDR3 is CASSERTVTNEKLFF. The DNA of the CDR3 is TGTGCCAGCAGCGAAAGGACTGTTACTAATGAAAAACTGTTTTTT. The chain employs TRBV7-8 and TRBJ1-4; D unclear. Trimming shortened V by 5 bases and J by 2 bases, and 12 bases separated the two germline ends. This CDR3 is built from 15 residues. CDR1 and CDR2 (germline): SGHVS, FQNEAQ.

V is TRBV7-3 and J is TRBJ2-3; 15 bases line up with TRBD2. The CDR3 has 15 residues. V lost 4 bases to trimming and J lost 6 bases; unmatched junction nucleotides: 2. Germline loops: CDR1 SGHTA, CDR2 FQGTGA. CDR3 sequence: CASSSGTSGRDTQYF. DNA of the CDR3: TGTGCCAGCAGCTCTGGGACTAGCGGGAGGGATACGCAGTATTTT.

This clonotype was observed a handful of times. The J gene is TRBJ2-5, the V gene TRBV29-1, with 9 bases lining up with TRBD2. Germline V gene data show CDR1 as SQVTM and CDR2 as ANQGSEA. This CDR3 region has 13 residues. V shed 2 bases, J shed 4 bases, and the junction held 2 bases outside the gene matches. This chain's CDR3 is CSVEKRGVETQYF. The CDR3 region has the DNA TGCAGCGTTGAAAAGCGGGGGGTAGAGACCCAGTACTTC.

Concerning this clonotype itself: The junction departs from germline at one end; a sequencing error may be responsible. This chain joins TRBV28 and TRBJ1-6, with TRBD1 matching over 7 bases. CDR1 is MDHEN, CDR2 SYDVKM, per germline. The CDR3 runs 16 residues. As DNA, the CDR3 is TGTGCCAGCAGTACCCCTCGACAGGGAAAGAATTCACCCCTCAACTTT. Translated, it gives CASSTPRQGKNSPLNF.

This clonotype was counted a few times. For the CDR3, the DNA is TGCGCCAGCAGCCAGGACGGATCAATCAGGGGAAGCGTGTACGAGCAGTACTTC. Translating gives CASSQDGSIRGSVYEQYF. This sequence joins TRBV5-1 and TRBJ2-7; D possibly corresponds to TRBD1 (6 bases). V shed 4 bases and J shed 4 bases, with 27 bases lying between them. Looked up from germline, CDR1 is SGHRS and CDR2 is YFSETQ. CDR3 length: 18 amino acids.

The chain joins TRBV18 to TRBJ2-2; 7 bases align to TRBD1. The CDR3 loop spans 14 amino acids. Germline trimming cut 2 bases from V and 8 bases from J; bases unmatched to any gene: 5. Germline values: CDR1 KGHSH, CDR2 LQKENI. CDR3 region: CASSPRDSSGELFF. The CDR3 DNA sequence: TGTGCCAGCTCACCAAGGGACAGTTCTGGGGAGCTGTTTTTT.